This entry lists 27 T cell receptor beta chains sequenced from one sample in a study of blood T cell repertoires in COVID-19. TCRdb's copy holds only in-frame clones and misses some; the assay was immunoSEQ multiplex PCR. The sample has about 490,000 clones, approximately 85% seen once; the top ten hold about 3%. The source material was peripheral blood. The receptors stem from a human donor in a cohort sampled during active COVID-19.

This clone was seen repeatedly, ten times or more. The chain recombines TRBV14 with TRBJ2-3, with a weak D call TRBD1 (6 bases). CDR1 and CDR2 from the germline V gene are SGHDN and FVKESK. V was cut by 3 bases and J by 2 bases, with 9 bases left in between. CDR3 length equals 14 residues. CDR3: CASSQYRDTDTQYF. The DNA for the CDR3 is TGTGCCAGCAGCCAGTACAGGGACACAGATACGCAGTATTTT.

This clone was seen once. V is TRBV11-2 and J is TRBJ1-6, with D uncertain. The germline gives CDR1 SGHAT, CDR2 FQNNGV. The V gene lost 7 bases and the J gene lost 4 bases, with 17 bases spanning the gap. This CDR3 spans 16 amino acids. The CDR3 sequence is CASTPREPSYNSPLHF. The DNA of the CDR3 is TGTGCCAGCACTCCCCGGGAACCCAGTTATAATTCACCCCTCCACTTT.

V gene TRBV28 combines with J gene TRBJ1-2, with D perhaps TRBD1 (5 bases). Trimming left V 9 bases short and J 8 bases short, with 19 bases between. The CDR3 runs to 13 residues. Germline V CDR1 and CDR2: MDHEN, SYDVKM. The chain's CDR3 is CASARWEGYGYTF. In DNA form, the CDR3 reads TGTGCCAGTGCCCGGTGGGAGGGGTACGGCTACACCTTC.

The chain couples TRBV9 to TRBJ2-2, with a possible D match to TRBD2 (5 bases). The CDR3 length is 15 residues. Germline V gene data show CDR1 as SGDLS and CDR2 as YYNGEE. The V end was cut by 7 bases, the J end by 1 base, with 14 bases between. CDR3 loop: CASGIQRRNTGELFF. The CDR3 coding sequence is TGTGCCAGCGGAATTCAGCGGAGGAACACCGGGGAGCTGTTTTTT.

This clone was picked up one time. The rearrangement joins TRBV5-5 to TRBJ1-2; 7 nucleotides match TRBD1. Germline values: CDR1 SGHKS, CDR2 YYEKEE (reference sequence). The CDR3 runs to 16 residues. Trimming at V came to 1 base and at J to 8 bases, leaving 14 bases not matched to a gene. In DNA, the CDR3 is TGTGCCAGCAGCTTGACCCGAGGACAGGTTTTAGGGGGCTACACCTTC. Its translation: CASSLTRGQVLGGYTF.

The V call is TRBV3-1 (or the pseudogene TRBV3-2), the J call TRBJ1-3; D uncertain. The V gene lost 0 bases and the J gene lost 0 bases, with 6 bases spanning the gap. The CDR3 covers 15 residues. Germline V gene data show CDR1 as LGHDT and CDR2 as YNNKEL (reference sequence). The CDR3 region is CASSQDYGSGNTIYF. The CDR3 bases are TGTGCCAGCAGCCAAGATTACGGCTCTGGAAACACCATATATTTT.

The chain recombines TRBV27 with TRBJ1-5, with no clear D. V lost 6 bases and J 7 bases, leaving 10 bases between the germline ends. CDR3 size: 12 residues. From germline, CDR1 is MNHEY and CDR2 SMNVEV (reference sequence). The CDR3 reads CASRVASQPQHF. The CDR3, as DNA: TGTGCCAGCAGGGTCGCGAGCCAGCCCCAGCATTTT.

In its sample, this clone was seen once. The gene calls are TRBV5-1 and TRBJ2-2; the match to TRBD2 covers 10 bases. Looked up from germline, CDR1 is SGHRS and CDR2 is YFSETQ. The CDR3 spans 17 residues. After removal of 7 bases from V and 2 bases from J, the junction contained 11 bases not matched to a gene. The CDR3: CASHPRLAGVNTGELFF. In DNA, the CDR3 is TGCGCCAGCCACCCCCGGCTAGCGGGAGTCAACACCGGGGAGCTGTTTTTT.

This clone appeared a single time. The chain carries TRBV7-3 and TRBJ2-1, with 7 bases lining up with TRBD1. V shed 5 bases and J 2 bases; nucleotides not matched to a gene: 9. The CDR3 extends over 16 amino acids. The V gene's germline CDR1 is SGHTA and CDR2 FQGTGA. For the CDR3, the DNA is TGTGCCAGCAGCCCATTTCACGACAGGGCCTACAATGAGCAGTTCTTC. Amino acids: CASSPFHDRAYNEQFF.

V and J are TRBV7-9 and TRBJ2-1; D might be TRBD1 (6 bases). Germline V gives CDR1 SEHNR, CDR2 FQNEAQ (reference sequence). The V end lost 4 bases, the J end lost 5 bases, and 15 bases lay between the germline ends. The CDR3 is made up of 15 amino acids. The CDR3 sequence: CASSSIGTKNNEQFF. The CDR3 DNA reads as TGTGCCAGCAGCTCTATCGGGACAAAGAACAATGAGCAGTTCTTC.

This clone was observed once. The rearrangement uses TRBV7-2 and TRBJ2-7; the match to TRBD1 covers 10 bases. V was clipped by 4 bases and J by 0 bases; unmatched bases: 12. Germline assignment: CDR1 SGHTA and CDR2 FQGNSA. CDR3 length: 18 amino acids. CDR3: CASSYKTGGELDSYEQYF. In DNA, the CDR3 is TGTGCCAGCAGCTACAAGACAGGGGGCGAGCTTGACTCCTACGAGCAGTACTTC.

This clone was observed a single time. For the CDR3, the DNA is TGTGCCATCACGAACAGGGGGCAAGATGCCACCGGGGAGCTGTTTTTT. Translation gives CAITNRGQDATGELFF. This chain uses TRBV10-3 with TRBJ2-2; 9 bases fit TRBD1. With V trimmed by 7 bases and J by 4 bases, 10 bases remained unmatched. The CDR3 is 16 amino acids. Germline V gene data show CDR1 as ENHRY and CDR2 as SYGVKD.

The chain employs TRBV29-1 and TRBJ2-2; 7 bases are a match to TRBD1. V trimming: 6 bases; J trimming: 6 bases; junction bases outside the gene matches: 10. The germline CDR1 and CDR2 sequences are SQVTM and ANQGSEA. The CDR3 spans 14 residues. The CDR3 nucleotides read TGCAGCGTGGGGGAACAGGGGTTTGCCGGGGAGCTGTTTTTT. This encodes CSVGEQGFAGELFF.

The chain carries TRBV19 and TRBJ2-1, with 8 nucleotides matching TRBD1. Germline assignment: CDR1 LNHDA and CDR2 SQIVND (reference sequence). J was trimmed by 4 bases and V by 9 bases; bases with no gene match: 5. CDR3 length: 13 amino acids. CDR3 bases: TGTGCCAGCCACCGGGACAGGTACAATGAGCAGTTCTTC. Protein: CASHRDRYNEQFF. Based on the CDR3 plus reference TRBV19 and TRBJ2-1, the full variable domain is DGGITQSPKYLFRKEGQNVTLSCEQNLNHDAMYWYRQDPGQGLRLIYYSQIVNDFQKGDIAEGYSVSREKKESFPLTVTSAQKNPTAFYLCASHRDRYNEQFFGPGTRLTVL.

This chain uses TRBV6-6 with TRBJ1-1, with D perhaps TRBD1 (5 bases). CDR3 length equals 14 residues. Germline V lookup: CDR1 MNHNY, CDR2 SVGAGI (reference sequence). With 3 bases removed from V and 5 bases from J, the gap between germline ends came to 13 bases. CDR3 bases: TGTGCCAGCAGTTATTTTTCAGGGTATACTGAAGCTTTCTTT. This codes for CASSYFSGYTEAFF.

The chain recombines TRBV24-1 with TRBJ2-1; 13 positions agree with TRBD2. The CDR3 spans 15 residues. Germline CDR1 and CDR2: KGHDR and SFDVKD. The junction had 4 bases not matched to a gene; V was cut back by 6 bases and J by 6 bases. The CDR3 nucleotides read TGTGCCACCAGTCCGACTAGCGGGAGGTCCAATGAGCAGTTCTTC. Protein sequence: CATSPTSGRSNEQFF.

Here the CDR3 reads CASSSRGGEQYF. DNA of the CDR3: TGTGCCAGCAGTTCTAGGGGTGGGGAGCAGTACTTC. The chain links TRBV6-5 to TRBJ2-7; TRBD1 might be the D (5 bases). V was trimmed by 4 bases and J by 7 bases, leaving 11 bases between them. This CDR3 spans 12 amino acids. Per germline, CDR1 MNHEY and CDR2 SVGAGI.

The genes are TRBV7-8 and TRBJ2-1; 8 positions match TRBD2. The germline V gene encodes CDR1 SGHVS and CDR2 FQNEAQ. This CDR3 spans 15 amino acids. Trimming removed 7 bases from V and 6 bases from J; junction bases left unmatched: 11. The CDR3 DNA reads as TGTGCCAGCACCCTTATAGCGGGAACGACCAATGAGCAGTTCTTC. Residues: CASTLIAGTTNEQFF.

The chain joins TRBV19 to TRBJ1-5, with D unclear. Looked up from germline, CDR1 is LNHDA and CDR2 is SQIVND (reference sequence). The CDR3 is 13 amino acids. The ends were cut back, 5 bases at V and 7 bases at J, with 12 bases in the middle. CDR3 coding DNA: TGTGCCAGTAGTTCTCGACCGAGGCAGCCCCAGCATTTT. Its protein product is CASSSRPRQPQHF.

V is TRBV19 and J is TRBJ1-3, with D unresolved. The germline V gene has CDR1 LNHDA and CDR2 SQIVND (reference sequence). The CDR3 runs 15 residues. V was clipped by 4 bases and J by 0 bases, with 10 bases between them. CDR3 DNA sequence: TGTGCCAGTAGTACTGACGGAGTCTCTGGAAACACCATATATTTT. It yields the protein CASSTDGVSGNTIYF.

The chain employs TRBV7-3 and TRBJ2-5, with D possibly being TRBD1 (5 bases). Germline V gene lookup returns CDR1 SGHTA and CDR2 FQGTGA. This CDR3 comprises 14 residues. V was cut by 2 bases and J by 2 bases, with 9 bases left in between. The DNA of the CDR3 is TGTGCCAGCAGCTTAGCAGGGCTTCAAGAGACCCAGTACTTC. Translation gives CASSLAGLQETQYF.

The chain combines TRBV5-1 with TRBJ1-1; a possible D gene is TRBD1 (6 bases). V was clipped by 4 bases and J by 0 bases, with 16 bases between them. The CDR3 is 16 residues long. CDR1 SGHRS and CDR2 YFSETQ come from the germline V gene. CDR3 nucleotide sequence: TGCGCCAGCAGCCCCTTATGGACAGCCCTGAACACTGAAGCTTTCTTT. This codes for CASSPLWTALNTEAFF. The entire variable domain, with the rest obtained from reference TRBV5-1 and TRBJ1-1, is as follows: KAGVTQTPRYLIKTRGQQVTLSCSPISGHRSVSWYQQTPGQGLQFLFEYFSETQRNKGNFPGRFSGRQFSNSRSEMNVSTLELGDSALYLCASSPLWTALNTEAFFGQGTRLTVV.

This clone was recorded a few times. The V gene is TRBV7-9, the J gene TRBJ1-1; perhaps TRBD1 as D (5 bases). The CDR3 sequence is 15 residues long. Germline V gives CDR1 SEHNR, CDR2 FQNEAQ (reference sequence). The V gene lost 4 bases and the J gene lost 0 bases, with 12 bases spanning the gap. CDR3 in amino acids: CASSSRQLVNTEAFF. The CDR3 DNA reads TGTGCCAGCAGCTCTCGACAGCTAGTGAACACTGAAGCTTTCTTT.

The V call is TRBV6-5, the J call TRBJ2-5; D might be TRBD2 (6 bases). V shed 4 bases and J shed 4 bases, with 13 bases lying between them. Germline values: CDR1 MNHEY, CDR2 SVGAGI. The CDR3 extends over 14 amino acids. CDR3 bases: TGTGCCAGCAGTTTGGGGGGAGCGGGAGAGACCCAGTACTTC. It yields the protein CASSLGGAGETQYF.

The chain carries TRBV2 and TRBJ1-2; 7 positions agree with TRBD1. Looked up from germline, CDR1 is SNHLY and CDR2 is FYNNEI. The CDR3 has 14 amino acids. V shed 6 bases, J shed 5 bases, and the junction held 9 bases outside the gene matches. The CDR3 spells CASSPEQGRYGYTF. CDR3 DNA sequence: TGTGCCAGCAGCCCTGAACAGGGGAGGTATGGCTACACCTTC. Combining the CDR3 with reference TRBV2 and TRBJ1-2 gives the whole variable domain EPEVTQTPSHQVTQMGQEVILRCVPISNHLYFYWYRQILGQKVEFLVSFYNNEISEKSEIFDDQFSVERPDGSNFTLKIRSTKLEDSAMYFCASSPEQGRYGYTFGSGTRLTVV.

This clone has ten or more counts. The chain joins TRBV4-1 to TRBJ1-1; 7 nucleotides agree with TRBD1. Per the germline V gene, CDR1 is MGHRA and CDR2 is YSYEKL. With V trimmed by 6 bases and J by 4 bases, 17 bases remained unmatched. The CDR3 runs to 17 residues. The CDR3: CASRPDRAVKVGTEAFF. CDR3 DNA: TGCGCCAGCAGACCAGACAGGGCGGTAAAGGTAGGCACTGAAGCTTTCTTT.

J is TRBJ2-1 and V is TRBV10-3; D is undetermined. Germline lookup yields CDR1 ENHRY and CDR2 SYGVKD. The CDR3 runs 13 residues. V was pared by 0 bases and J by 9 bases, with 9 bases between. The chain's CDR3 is CAISESIRSEQFF. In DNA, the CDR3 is TGTGCCATCAGTGAGTCTATCCGGTCTGAGCAGTTCTTC.